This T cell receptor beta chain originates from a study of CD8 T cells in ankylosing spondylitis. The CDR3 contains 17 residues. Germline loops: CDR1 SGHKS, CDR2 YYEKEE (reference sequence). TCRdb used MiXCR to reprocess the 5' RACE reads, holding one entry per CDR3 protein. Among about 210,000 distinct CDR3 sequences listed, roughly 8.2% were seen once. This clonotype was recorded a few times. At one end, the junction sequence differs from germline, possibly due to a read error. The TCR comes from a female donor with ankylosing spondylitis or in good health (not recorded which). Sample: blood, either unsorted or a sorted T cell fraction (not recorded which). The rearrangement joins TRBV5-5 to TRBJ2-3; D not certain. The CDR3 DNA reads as TGTGCCATCAGCTTGGGTAGCCGCCAAACGCGTCCAGATACGCAGTATTTT. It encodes CAISLGSRQTRPDTQYF. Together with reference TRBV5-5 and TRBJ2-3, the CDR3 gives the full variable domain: DAGVTQSPTHLIKTRGQQVTLRCSPISGHKSVSWYQQVLGQGPQFIFQYYEKEERGRGNFPDRFSARQFPNYSSELNVNALLLGDSALYLCAISLGSRQTRPDTQYFGPGTRLTVL.